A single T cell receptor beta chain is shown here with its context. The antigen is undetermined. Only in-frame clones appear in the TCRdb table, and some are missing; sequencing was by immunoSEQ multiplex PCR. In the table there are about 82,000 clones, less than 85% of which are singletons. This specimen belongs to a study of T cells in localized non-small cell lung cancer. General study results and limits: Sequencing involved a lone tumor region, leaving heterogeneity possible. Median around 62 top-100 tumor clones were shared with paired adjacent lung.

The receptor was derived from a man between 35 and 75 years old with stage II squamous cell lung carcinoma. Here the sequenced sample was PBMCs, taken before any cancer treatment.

CDR3 in DNA: TGTGCCGCCGGACAGGGTCGTATTTACGAGCAGTACTTC. It is translated as CAAGQGRIYEQYF. The chain carries TRBV6-6 and TRBJ2-7, with 8 bases fitting TRBD1. The trim removed 11 bases at V and 4 bases at J, leaving 10 bases unmatched. This CDR3 is 13 amino acids long. Germline lookup yields CDR1 MNHNY and CDR2 SVGAGI (reference sequence).